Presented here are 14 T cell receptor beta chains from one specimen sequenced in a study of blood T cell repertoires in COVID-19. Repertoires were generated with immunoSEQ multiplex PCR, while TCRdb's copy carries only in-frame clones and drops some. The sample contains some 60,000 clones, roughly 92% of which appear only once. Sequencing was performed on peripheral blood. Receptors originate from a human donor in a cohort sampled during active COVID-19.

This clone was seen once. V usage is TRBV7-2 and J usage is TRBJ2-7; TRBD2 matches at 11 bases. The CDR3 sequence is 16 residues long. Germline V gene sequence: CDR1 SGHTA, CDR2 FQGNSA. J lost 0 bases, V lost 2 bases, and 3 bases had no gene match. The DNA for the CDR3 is TGTGCCAGCAGCTTATCCACTAGCGGGAGCTCCTACGAGCAGTACTTC. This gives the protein CASSLSTSGSSYEQYF.

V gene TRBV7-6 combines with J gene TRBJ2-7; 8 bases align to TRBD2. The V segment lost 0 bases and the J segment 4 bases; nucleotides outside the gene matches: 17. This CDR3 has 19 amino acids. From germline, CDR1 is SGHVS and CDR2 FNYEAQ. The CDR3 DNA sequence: TGTGCCAGCAGCTTAGCACCGGGAGGGGGAGAGACTCGGGTTTACGAGCAGTACTTC. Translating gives CASSLAPGGGETRVYEQYF.

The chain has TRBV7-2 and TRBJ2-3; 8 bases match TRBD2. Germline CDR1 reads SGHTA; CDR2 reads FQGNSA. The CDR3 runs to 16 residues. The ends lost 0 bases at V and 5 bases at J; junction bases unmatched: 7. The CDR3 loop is CASSLARSGSRDTQYF. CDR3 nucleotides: TGTGCCAGCAGCTTAGCTCGAAGCGGGAGTAGAGATACGCAGTATTTT.

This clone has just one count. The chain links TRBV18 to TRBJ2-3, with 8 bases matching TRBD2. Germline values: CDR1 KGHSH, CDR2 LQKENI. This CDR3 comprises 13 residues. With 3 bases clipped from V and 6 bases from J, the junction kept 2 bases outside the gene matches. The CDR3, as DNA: TGTGCCAGCTCACCCCCGGGGGGGGATACGCAGTATTTT. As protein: CASSPPGGDTQYF.

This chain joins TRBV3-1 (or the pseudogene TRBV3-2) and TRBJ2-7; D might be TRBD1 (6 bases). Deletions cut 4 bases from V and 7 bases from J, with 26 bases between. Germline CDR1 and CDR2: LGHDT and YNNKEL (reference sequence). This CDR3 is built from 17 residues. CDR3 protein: CASSRRGGGGAGGEQYF. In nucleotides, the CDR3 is TGTGCCAGCAGCCGCAGGGGCGGAGGAGGCGCCGGTGGGGAGCAGTACTTC.

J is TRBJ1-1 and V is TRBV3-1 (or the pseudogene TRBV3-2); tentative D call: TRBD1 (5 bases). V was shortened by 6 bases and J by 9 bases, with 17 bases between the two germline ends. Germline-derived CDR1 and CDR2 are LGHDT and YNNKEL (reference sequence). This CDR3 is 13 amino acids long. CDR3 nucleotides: TGTGCCAGCAGTCCCGGACACGGAGTGAAAGCTTTCTTT. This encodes CASSPGHGVKAFF.

CDR3 loop: CARGPLAGHTGELFF. For the CDR3, the DNA is TGTGCCAGGGGTCCACTAGCGGGTCACACCGGGGAGCTGTTTTTT. The chain joins TRBV5-8 to TRBJ2-2, with 9 nucleotides matching TRBD2. The ends lost 8 bases at V and 3 bases at J; junction bases unmatched: 8. The CDR3 runs to 15 residues. Germline V gene lookup returns CDR1 SGHTS and CDR2 YDEGEE.

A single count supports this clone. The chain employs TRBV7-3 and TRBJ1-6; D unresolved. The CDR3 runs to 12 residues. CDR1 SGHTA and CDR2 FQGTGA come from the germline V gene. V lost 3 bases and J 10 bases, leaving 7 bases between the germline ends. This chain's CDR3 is CASSFSLSPLHF. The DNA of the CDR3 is TGTGCCAGCAGCTTTTCGTTGTCACCCCTCCACTTT.

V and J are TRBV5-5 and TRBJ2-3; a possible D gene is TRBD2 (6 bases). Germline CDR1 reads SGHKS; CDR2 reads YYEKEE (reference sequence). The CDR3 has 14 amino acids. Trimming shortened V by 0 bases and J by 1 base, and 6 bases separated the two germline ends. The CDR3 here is CASSLGGGTDTQYF. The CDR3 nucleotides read TGTGCCAGCAGCTTGGGCGGGGGCACAGATACGCAGTATTTT.

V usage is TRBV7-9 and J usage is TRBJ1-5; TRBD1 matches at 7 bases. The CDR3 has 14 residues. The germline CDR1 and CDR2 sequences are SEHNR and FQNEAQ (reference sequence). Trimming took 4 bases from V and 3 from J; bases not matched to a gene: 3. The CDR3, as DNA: TGTGCCAGCAGCTCGGACAGGACCAATCAGCCCCAGCATTTT. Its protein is CASSSDRTNQPQHF.

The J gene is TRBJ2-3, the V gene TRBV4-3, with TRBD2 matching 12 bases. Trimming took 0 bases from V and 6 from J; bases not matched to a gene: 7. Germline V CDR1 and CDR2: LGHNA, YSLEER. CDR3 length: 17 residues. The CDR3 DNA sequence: TGCGCCAGCAGCCAAGAATATGGGCTAGCGGGAGGGGATACGCAGTATTTT. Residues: CASSQEYGLAGGDTQYF.

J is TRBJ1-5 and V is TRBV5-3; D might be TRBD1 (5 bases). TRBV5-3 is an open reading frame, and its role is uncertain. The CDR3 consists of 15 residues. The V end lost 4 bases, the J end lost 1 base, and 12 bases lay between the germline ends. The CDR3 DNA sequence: TGTGCCAGAAGCCCACCGACAGAGAGCAATCAGCCCCAGCATTTT. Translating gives CARSPPTESNQPQHF.

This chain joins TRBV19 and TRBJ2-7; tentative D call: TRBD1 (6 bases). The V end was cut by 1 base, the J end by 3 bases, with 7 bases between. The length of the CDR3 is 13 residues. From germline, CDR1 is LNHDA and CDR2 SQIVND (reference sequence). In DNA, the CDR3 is TGTGCCAGTAGTATAGCCAGGGGCTACGAGCAGTACTTC. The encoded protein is CASSIARGYEQYF.

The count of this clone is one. In nucleotides, the CDR3 is TGTGCCAGCAGCTTGTCTGGCACCGGGGGGTACGAGCAGTACTTC. Its translation: CASSLSGTGGYEQYF. The J gene is TRBJ2-7, the V gene TRBV5-4; TRBD2 matches 7 bases. V dropped 1 base and J dropped 4; count of bases not matched to a gene: 8. Germline assignment: CDR1 SGHNT and CDR2 YYREEE (reference sequence). This CDR3 is 15 amino acids long.